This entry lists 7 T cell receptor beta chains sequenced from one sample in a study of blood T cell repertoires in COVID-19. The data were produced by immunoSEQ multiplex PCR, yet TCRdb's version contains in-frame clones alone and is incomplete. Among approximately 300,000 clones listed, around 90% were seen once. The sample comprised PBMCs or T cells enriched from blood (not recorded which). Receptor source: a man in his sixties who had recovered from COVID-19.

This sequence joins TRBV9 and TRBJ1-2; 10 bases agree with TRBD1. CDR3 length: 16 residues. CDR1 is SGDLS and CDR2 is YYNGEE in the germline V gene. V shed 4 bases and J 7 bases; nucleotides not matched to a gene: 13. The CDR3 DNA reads TGTGCCAGCAGCTCACAGTCCGGGACAGGGGTACTTGGCTACACCTTC. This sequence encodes CASSSQSGTGVLGYTF.

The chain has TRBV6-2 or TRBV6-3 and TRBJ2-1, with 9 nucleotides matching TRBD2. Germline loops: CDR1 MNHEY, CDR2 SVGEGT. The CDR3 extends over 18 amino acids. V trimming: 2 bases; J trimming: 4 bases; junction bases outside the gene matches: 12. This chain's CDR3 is CASSYPDYLAGKYNEQFF. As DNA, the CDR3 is TGTGCCAGCAGTTACCCTGACTACCTAGCGGGAAAATACAATGAGCAGTTCTTC.

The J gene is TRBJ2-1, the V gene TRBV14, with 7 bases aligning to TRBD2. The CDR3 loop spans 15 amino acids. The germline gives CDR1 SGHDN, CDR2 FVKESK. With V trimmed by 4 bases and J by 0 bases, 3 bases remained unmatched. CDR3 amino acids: CASSLGRSSYNEQFF. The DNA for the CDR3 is TGTGCCAGCAGCCTCGGGAGGAGCTCCTACAATGAGCAGTTCTTC.

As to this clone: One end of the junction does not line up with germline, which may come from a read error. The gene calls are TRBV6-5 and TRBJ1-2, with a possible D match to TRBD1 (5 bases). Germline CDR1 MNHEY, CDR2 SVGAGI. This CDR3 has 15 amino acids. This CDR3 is CASLSRDSSKYGYTF. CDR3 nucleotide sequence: TGTGCCAGCCTTAGCCGCGACAGCTCTAAATATGGCTACACCTTC.

Here the CDR3 DNA reads TGTGCCAGTAGTATTGCAGGGCTAGCCAAAAACATTCAGTACTTC. Protein product: CASSIAGLAKNIQYF. The J gene is TRBJ2-4, the V gene TRBV19, with a tentative D call TRBD1 (5 bases). Trimming took off 3 bases at V and 0 bases at J, with 9 bases between the two ends. The CDR3 is made up of 15 amino acids. CDR1 is LNHDA, CDR2 SQIVND, per germline (reference sequence).

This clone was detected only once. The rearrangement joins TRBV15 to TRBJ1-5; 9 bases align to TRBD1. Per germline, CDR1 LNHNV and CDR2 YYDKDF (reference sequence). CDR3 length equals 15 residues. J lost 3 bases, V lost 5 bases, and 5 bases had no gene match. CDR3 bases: TGTGCCACCAGCGGCGGGACAGGGAACAATCAGCCCCAGCATTTT. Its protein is CATSGGTGNNQPQHF.

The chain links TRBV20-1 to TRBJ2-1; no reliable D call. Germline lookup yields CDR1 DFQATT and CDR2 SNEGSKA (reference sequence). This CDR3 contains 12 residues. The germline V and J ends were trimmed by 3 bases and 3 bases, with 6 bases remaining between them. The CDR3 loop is CSASWSYNEQFF. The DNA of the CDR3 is TGCAGTGCTAGTTGGAGCTACAATGAGCAGTTCTTC.